These 17 T cell receptor beta chains were sequenced from one sample in a study of T cell responses to AZD1222 COVID-19 vaccine. Only in-frame clones appear in the TCRdb table, and some are missing; sequencing was by immunoSEQ multiplex PCR. Of 150,000 to 200,000 clones listed, about 90% are singletons. The sample in question was peripheral blood, obtained 28 days after the second AZD1222 dose. These receptors originate from an adult who received the AZD1222 COVID-19 vaccine.

This rearrangement joins TRBV5-1 to TRBJ2-1; D is uncertain. Germline-derived CDR1 and CDR2 are SGHRS and YFSETQ. CDR3 length equals 13 residues. Trimming removed 4 bases at V and 8 bases at J, with 13 bases between. The CDR3 DNA follows: TGCGCCAGCAGCATTCCAACCCCCCATGAGCAGTTCTTC. Translated, it gives CASSIPTPHEQFF.

V usage is TRBV5-5 and J usage is TRBJ1-2, with D uncertain. With 0 bases removed from V and 4 bases from J, the gap between germline ends came to 16 bases. The length of the CDR3 is 16 residues. The germline V gene has CDR1 SGHKS and CDR2 YYEKEE (reference sequence). The CDR3, as DNA: TGTGCCAGCAGCTTGGGTGTCAGCGCTAAGACCTATGGCTACACCTTC. This gives the protein CASSLGVSAKTYGYTF.

The J gene is TRBJ2-7, the V gene TRBV6-5, with D tentatively TRBD1 (5 bases). The V end was cut by 5 bases, the J end by 2 bases, with 16 bases between. Germline values: CDR1 MNHEY, CDR2 SVGAGI. This CDR3 is 15 amino acids long. The CDR3 spells CASSRDEDSTYEQYF. As DNA, the CDR3 is TGTGCCAGCAGTCGCGACGAAGACAGTACCTACGAGCAGTACTTC.

The chain recombines TRBV5-1 with TRBJ2-5, with D possibly TRBD1 on 5 matching bases. Trimming stripped 0 bases from V and 3 bases from J, with 12 bases between. CDR3 length: 15 residues. CDR1 is SGHRS, CDR2 YFSETQ, per germline. The CDR3 is CASSLAWGREETQYF. The DNA for the CDR3 is TGCGCCAGCAGCTTGGCCTGGGGCAGAGAAGAGACCCAGTACTTC.

V usage is TRBV5-1 and J usage is TRBJ2-2; 9 bases are a match to TRBD2. Trimming cost V 2 bases and J 1 base; bases outside gene matches: 3. The CDR3 length is 16 residues. Germline loops: CDR1 SGHRS, CDR2 YFSETQ. The DNA for the CDR3 is TGCGCCAGCAGCTTTCTAGCGGGAATGAACACCGGGGAGCTGTTTTTT. Protein product: CASSFLAGMNTGELFF. Based on the CDR3 plus reference TRBV5-1 and TRBJ2-2, the full variable domain is KAGVTQTPRYLIKTRGQQVTLSCSPISGHRSVSWYQQTPGQGLQFLFEYFSETQRNKGNFPGRFSGRQFSNSRSEMNVSTLELGDSALYLCASSFLAGMNTGELFFGEGSRLTVL.

The rearrangement uses TRBV28 and TRBJ2-3, with D perhaps matching TRBD2 (7 bases). V was trimmed by 3 bases and J by 3 bases, leaving 13 bases between them. CDR1 is MDHEN and CDR2 is SYDVKM in the germline V gene. The CDR3 length is 15 residues. The CDR3, as DNA: TGTGCCAGCAGTTTTGTCAGGGGAGGGACAGATACGCAGTATTTT. Protein sequence: CASSFVRGGTDTQYF.

DNA of the CDR3: TGTGCCAGCAGGTCCGGGACTACCTCCTACGAGCAGTACTTC. Residues: CASRSGTTSYEQYF. This chain links TRBV7-9 with TRBJ2-7, with 7 bases matching TRBD2. The CDR3 is 14 amino acids. Trimming at V came to 6 bases and at J to 0 bases, leaving 5 bases not matched to a gene. Germline V CDR1 and CDR2: SEHNR, FQNEAQ (reference sequence).

The CDR3 coding sequence is TGTGCCAGCAGCGTAAGTGCGGGCTACGAGCAGTACTTC. It is translated as CASSVSAGYEQYF. The rearrangement links TRBV9 to TRBJ2-7, with a possible D match to TRBD2 (5 bases). The germline V gene encodes CDR1 SGDLS and CDR2 YYNGEE. This CDR3 has 13 amino acids. V shed 1 base and J shed 3 bases, with 8 bases lying between them.

The rearrangement uses TRBV27 and TRBJ1-2, with 9 nucleotides matching TRBD1. The CDR3 spans 15 residues. Trimming cost V 7 bases and J 3 bases; bases outside gene matches: 9. Per germline, CDR1 MNHEY and CDR2 SMNVEV (reference sequence). CDR3 in amino acids: CASTGGTGSHYGYTF. DNA of the CDR3: TGTGCCAGCACGGGTGGGACAGGGAGTCACTATGGCTACACCTTC.

J is TRBJ2-3 and V is TRBV5-5; weak D call: TRBD1 (6 bases). Germline CDR1 SGHKS, CDR2 YYEKEE (reference sequence). This CDR3 is built from 15 residues. Trimming shortened V by 0 bases and J by 6 bases, and 14 bases separated the two germline ends. As DNA, the CDR3 is TGTGCCAGCAGCTTGGTGTCAGGGGATACGGATACGCAGTATTTT. This codes for CASSLVSGDTDTQYF.

The gene calls are TRBV5-4 and TRBJ2-5; the D gene is possibly TRBD1 (6 bases). The germline gives CDR1 SGHNT, CDR2 YYREEE (reference sequence). The length of the CDR3 is 15 residues. V was clipped by 0 bases and J by 4 bases, with 13 bases between them. This CDR3 reads CASSLELGGLETQYF. DNA for the CDR3: TGTGCCAGCAGCTTGGAATTAGGGGGATTAGAGACCCAGTACTTC.

The gene calls are TRBV7-2 and TRBJ1-1; D perhaps matches TRBD1 (6 bases). Per germline, CDR1 SGHTA and CDR2 FQGNSA. The CDR3 is 16 residues long. The V end was cut by 4 bases, the J end by 0 bases, with 15 bases between. CDR3 in amino acids: CASSSVNRAMNTEAFF. CDR3 nucleotides: TGTGCCAGCAGCTCAGTTAACAGGGCCATGAACACTGAAGCTTTCTTT.

The chain links TRBV5-1 to TRBJ2-7; D remains ambiguous. Germline V gene lookup returns CDR1 SGHRS and CDR2 YFSETQ. The CDR3 contains 14 residues. Between the trimmed V and J ends, which lost 0 bases and 5 bases, there was a span of 12 bases. CDR3 loop: CASSLEGPVDEQYF. The CDR3 bases are TGCGCCAGCAGCTTGGAGGGCCCGGTGGACGAGCAGTACTTC.

V gene TRBV6-2 or TRBV6-3 combines with J gene TRBJ2-7; D unclear. Trimming removed 0 bases at V and 2 bases at J, with 20 bases between. Germline V gives CDR1 MNHEY, CDR2 SVGEGT. The CDR3 runs to 18 residues. The CDR3 region has the DNA TGTGCCAGCAGTTACTCACCCCAGTCTGGGGTAGTCACCTACGAGCAGTACTTC. Encoded protein: CASSYSPQSGVVTYEQYF.

The V and J genes are TRBV28 and TRBJ2-7; TRBD2 aligns across 11 bases. Germline loops: CDR1 MDHEN, CDR2 SYDVKM. Germline trimming cut 6 bases from V and 4 bases from J; bases unmatched to any gene: 8. The length of the CDR3 is 15 residues. The CDR3 sequence: CASSLAGGLFYEQYF. Written as DNA, the CDR3 is TGTGCCAGCAGCTTAGCGGGAGGGCTCTTTTACGAGCAGTACTTC.

V gene TRBV18 combines with J gene TRBJ1-2; unclear D gene. The CDR3 is 12 residues long. Germline V gene sequence: CDR1 KGHSH, CDR2 LQKENI. The V end was cut by 1 base, the J end by 6 bases, with 6 bases between. In DNA form, the CDR3 reads TGTGCCAGCTCACCACGGGAGAATGGCTACACCTTC. It specifies CASSPRENGYTF.

The genes are TRBV6-2 or TRBV6-3 and TRBJ1-1, with D maybe TRBD1 (6 bases). This CDR3 contains 16 residues. Trimming took off 6 bases at V and 1 base at J, with 18 bases between the two ends. Germline V lookup: CDR1 MNHEY, CDR2 SVGEGT. The CDR3 nucleotides are TGTGCCAGCAGCTCCCTGATGACCAGGGGGAACACTGAAGCTTTCTTT. Amino acids: CASSSLMTRGNTEAFF.